These 17 T cell receptor beta chains came from one sample sequenced in a study of OX40 agonist ivuxolimab in advanced cancers. Assay used: immunoSEQ multiplex PCR; TCRdb lists only in-frame clones, some missing. Seen here are 77,000 or so clones, roughly 86% observed once, and the top ten hold less than 0.8%. Sequenced material: CD4+ or CD8+ T cells sorted from blood, taken in a trial of the OX40 agonist ivuxolimab. These receptors originate from an adult with an advanced solid tumor such as melanoma, head and neck, liver or kidney cancer.

The chain is built from TRBV7-3 and TRBJ2-1; D is perhaps TRBD1 (6 bases). CDR3 length: 16 amino acids. V shed 5 bases and J shed 1 base, with 15 bases lying between them. Germline loops: CDR1 SGHTA, CDR2 FQGTGA. CDR3 region: CASSRQQGRSYNEQFF. The CDR3 region has the DNA TGTGCCAGCAGCCGTCAACAGGGTAGATCCTACAATGAGCAGTTCTTC.

The chain has TRBV6-5 and TRBJ1-1; D is undetermined. Germline lookup yields CDR1 MNHEY and CDR2 SVGAGI. V lost 1 base and J lost 8, with 14 bases in between. This CDR3 region has 14 residues. As DNA, the CDR3 is TGTGCCAGCAGTTACTTGGGCAGAGCAAGGGAAGCTTTCTTT. Translating gives CASSYLGRAREAFF.

The chain is built from TRBV5-4 and TRBJ1-1; maybe TRBD1 (5 bases). The CDR3 covers 16 residues. V was cut by 2 bases and J by 0 bases, with 14 bases left in between. Germline-derived CDR1 and CDR2 are SGHNT and YYREEE (reference sequence). In DNA form, the CDR3 reads TGTGCCAGCAGCTTTCAGGGCCTAACGATGAACACTGAAGCTTTCTTT. Translating it yields CASSFQGLTMNTEAFF.

The chain carries TRBV5-4 and TRBJ2-5; D ambiguous. The length of the CDR3 is 12 residues. Trimming took 0 bases from V and 5 from J, leaving 5 bases between them. The germline V gene has CDR1 SGHNT and CDR2 YYREEE (reference sequence). CDR3 DNA: TGTGCCAGCAGCTTGGCCAGGGAGACCCAGTACTTC. This translates into CASSLARETQYF.

A note on this clone: A junction end diverges from the germline sequence, so it may reflect a read error. The rearrangement links TRBV7-2 to TRBJ1-4, with D unclear. The CDR3 totals 14 residues. CDR1 and CDR2 from the germline V gene are SGHTA and FQGNSA. The CDR3 region has the DNA TGTGCCAGCAGCTTCTTAGGTTCCAATGAAAAACCGTTTTTT. Its translation: CASSFLGSNEKPFF.

The V gene is TRBV1, the J gene TRBJ2-1; the table's D gene call, TRBD2, was not cross checked with the DNA. TRBV1 counts as a pseudogene. The CDR3 has 16 amino acids. The CDR3 DNA sequence: TGCACCAGCAGCCAGGGAGGGGGAGGGTTTGACAATGAGCAGTTCTTC. Protein product: CTSSQGGGGFDNEQFF.

This chain connects TRBV6-7 to TRBJ2-1, with D uncertain. TRBV6-7 is treated as an ORF (open reading frame) with a function not yet certain. The V end lost 0 bases, the J end lost 8 bases, and 5 bases lay between the germline ends. The CDR3 runs 12 residues. CDR3 residues: CASSYSHDEQFF. CDR3 in DNA: TGTGCCAGCAGTTACTCCCATGATGAGCAGTTCTTC.

This chain links TRBV15 with TRBJ2-3, with 11 positions matching TRBD1. The CDR3 runs to 15 residues. The germline V gene encodes CDR1 LNHNV and CDR2 YYDKDF (reference sequence). The J segment lost 6 bases and the V segment lost 3 bases, leaving 5 bases of the junction unmatched. The CDR3 spells CATSRDRGQVDTQYF. CDR3 DNA sequence: TGTGCCACCAGCAGGGACAGGGGGCAGGTGGATACGCAGTATTTT.

This chain's CDR3 is CASSRQGGKLFF. In DNA form, the CDR3 reads TGTGCCAGCAGCCGACAGGGGGGAAAACTGTTTTTT. V usage is TRBV28 and J usage is TRBJ1-4; 9 positions match TRBD1. Germline CDR1 MDHEN, CDR2 SYDVKM. CDR3 length: 12 amino acids. The J segment lost 10 bases and the V segment lost 6 bases, leaving 3 bases of the junction unmatched.

The chain links TRBV7-2 to TRBJ2-7; D call uncertain. The CDR3 consists of 14 residues. Trimming removed 3 bases from V and 0 bases from J, with 9 bases in between. Germline V CDR1 and CDR2: SGHTA, FQGNSA. In DNA form, the CDR3 reads TGTGCCAGCAGCTTCACCAGGACCTCCTACGAGCAGTACTTC. It encodes CASSFTRTSYEQYF. The complete variable domain, with remaining parts taken from reference TRBV7-2 and TRBJ2-7, reads GAGVSQSPSNKVTEKGKDVELRCDPISGHTALYWYRQSLGQGLEFLIYFQGNSAPDKSGLPSDRFSAERTGGSVSTLTIQRTQQEDSAVYLCASSFTRTSYEQYFGPGTRLTVT.

The J gene is TRBJ2-7, the V gene TRBV2; D is uncertain. Germline V gene lookup returns CDR1 SNHLY and CDR2 FYNNEI. V gave up 1 base and J gave up 2 bases, with 6 bases separating them. This CDR3 is built from 13 residues. CDR3 DNA sequence: TGTGCCAGCAGTGAAGATAGCACCTACGAGCAGTACTTC. Protein: CASSEDSTYEQYF.

The CDR3 coding sequence is TGTGCCAGCAGCCCCCAGGTCTCTGGAAACACCATATATTTT. Encoded protein: CASSPQVSGNTIYF. The chain joins TRBV9 to TRBJ1-3; D unclear. The CDR3 is 14 amino acids. Germline CDR1 is SGDLS and CDR2 is YYNGEE. The V end lost 4 bases, the J end lost 0 bases, and 8 bases lay between the germline ends.

This clone was observed a handful of times. This chain uses TRBV20-1 with TRBJ1-1, with no clear D. This CDR3 is 11 amino acids long. V was cut by 6 bases and J by 4 bases, with 9 bases left in between. Germline V gives CDR1 DFQATT, CDR2 SNEGSKA (reference sequence). For the CDR3, the DNA is TGCAGTGCGGAGGGAAGCACTGAAGCTTTCTTT. This translates into CSAEGSTEAFF.

The rearrangement joins TRBV19 to TRBJ2-2, with D perhaps TRBD2 (5 bases). Germline loops: CDR1 LNHDA, CDR2 SQIVND (reference sequence). V was cut by 8 bases and J by 7 bases, with 11 bases left in between. CDR3 length: 12 amino acids. As DNA, the CDR3 is TGTGCCAGTTTGACTACCGTCGGGGAGCTGTTTTTT. The encoded protein is CASLTTVGELFF.

The table lists this clone with a few counts. The rearrangement uses TRBV5-1 and TRBJ2-7; unclear D gene. Germline assignment: CDR1 SGHRS and CDR2 YFSETQ. The V end was cut by 1 base, the J end by 7 bases, with 12 bases between. CDR3 length: 13 amino acids. The CDR3 nucleotides read TGCGCCAGCAGCTTGCAGGCTAGAAGGGAGCAGTACTTC. Residues: CASSLQARREQYF.

This clone was seen a handful of times. Here the CDR3 DNA reads TGTGCCAGCAGAGTTACGGACAGGGGTGCCGGGGAGCTGTTTTTT. Translating it yields CASRVTDRGAGELFF. This rearrangement joins TRBV6-5 to TRBJ2-2; 9 bases match TRBD1. The CDR3 extends over 15 amino acids. In germline, CDR1 is MNHEY, CDR2 SVGAGI. J lost 6 bases, V lost 6 bases, and 8 bases had no gene match.

V usage is TRBV7-9 and J usage is TRBJ2-1, with 13 positions matching TRBD2. The CDR3 is 16 residues long. Germline V gene data show CDR1 as SEHNR and CDR2 as FQNEAQ (reference sequence). After removal of 4 bases from V and 4 bases from J, the junction contained 4 bases not matched to a gene. CDR3 loop: CASSSTGLAGYNEQFF. The CDR3 DNA reads TGTGCCAGCAGCTCGACGGGACTAGCGGGATACAATGAGCAGTTCTTC.